The T cell receptor beta chain described here comes from a study of low-dose radiotherapy and immunotherapy resistance in tumors. Study context: The schedule for Cohort 2 used 1 Gy per fraction every two weeks, which added up to 13 Gy over 26 weeks. Patients took aspirin (300 mg orally, daily) for four cycles beginning at cycle 1 day 1.

Between the trimmed V and J ends, which lost 0 bases and 6 bases, there was a span of 17 bases. The length of the CDR3 is 16 residues. From germline, CDR1 is SGDLS and CDR2 YYNGEE. Enrollment required an advanced solid tumor negative for tumor-infiltrating lymphocytes. This clonotype occurred once. Covering alpha and beta chains, TRAV- and TRBV-specific primers were used for the first-strand cDNA. TCR amplification ran roughly 20 PCR cycles using constant-region and V-primer adapter primers. It was by in vitro transcription that isolated mRNA was amplified. Using its own MiXCR run on the reads, TCRdb lists one record per CDR3 protein. The top ten clones hold approximately 8% of a sample with roughly 13,000 distinct CDR3 sequences, roughly 60% of them seen once.

This chain connects TRBV9 to TRBJ2-3; no definite D call. The receptor was isolated from a human donor with advanced metastatic prostate, ovarian, gallbladder or colorectal cancer (not recorded which). This table probably holds off-target reads from a library built for another chain. The CDR3 nucleotides are TGTGCCAGCAGCGTAGAGTCCCGCTCCCGTGGGGATACGCAGTATTTT. It codes for CASSVESRSRGDTQYF.